This note documents a single T cell receptor (beta chain) sequence. Its antigen is not known. Sequenced by immunoSEQ multiplex PCR; TCRdb stores in-frame clones only, minus some. The data contain 60,000 to 75,000 clones, just under 95% of them seen just once; the ten biggest clones take up around 7%. The source of the sample is a study of cytomegalovirus exposure and HLA in healthy donors. For the study at large: The same platform as the roughly 670 first-cohort repertoires was used for the 120 or so validation repertoires, a later analysis reported.

The study, taken as a whole, reports: The study listed approximately 160 cytomegalovirus-associated TCR beta chains. Cytomegalovirus status was reportedly diagnosed by the classifier with high specificity and sensitivity.

Trimming took 7 bases from V and 0 from J, leaving 9 bases between them. This CDR3 has 13 residues. From germline, CDR1 is SGHTA and CDR2 FQGTGA. Sequences were obtained from PBMCs. The clonotype originates from a woman younger than 30 in good health and CMV-seropositive. V gene TRBV7-3 combines with J gene TRBJ1-1; D unclear. This chain's CDR3 is CASKRELNTEAFF. Here the CDR3 DNA reads TGTGCCAGCAAACGGGAATTGAACACTGAAGCTTTCTTT.